This T cell receptor beta chain comes out of a study of T cells after yellow fever vaccination. Study-level background: Fractions with few cells were prepared using SMART-Seq v4 Ultra Low Input.

Of note for this clonotype: Its antigen remains unidentified.

This CDR3 is 19 amino acids long. V was trimmed by 0 bases and J by 0 bases, leaving 17 bases between them. Germline lookup yields CDR1 MGHRA and CDR2 YSYEKL. Study results and caveats: There was a possibility that FACS-sorted repertoires contained abundant clonotypes contaminating from the bulk population. Just a small share of clonotypes turned up in the CD4 compartment as well as the CD8 compartment.

Via MiXCR, TCRdb re-called the 5' RACE reads, giving one row per CDR3 protein. In the table there are hundreds of thousands of distinct CDR3 sequences, less than 20% of which are singletons. This receptor was identified in a young man who received the YFV17D yellow fever vaccine. The sequencing used PBMCs, collected 4 to 5 days after the first yellow fever vaccination. The J gene is TRBJ2-2, the V gene TRBV4-1, with D uncertain. CDR3 sequence (DNA): TGCGCCAGCAGCCAAGATATCCCGCTCGGGCAGTCGAACACCGGGGAGCTGTTTTTT. Protein: CASSQDIPLGQSNTGELFF.